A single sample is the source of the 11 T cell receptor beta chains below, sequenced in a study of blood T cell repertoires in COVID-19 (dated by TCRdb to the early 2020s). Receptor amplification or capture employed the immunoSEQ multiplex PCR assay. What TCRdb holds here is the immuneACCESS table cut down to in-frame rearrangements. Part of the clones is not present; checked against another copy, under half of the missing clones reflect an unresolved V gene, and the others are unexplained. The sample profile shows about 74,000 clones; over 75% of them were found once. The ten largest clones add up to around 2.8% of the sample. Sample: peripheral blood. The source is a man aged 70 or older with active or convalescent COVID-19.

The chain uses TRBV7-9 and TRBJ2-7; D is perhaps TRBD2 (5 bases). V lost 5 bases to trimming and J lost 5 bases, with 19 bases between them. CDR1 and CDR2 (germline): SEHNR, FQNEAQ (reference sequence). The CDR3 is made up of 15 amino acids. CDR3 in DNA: TGTGCCAGCAGCCAACCCTCGGGGTTTTTGGACGAGCAGTACTTC. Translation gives CASSQPSGFLDEQYF.

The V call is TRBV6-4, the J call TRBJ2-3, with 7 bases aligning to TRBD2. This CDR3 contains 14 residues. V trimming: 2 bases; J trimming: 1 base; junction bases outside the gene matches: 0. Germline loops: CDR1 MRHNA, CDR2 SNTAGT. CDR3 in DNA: TGTGCCAGCAGTGACACTAGCGGCACAGATACGCAGTATTTT. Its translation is CASSDTSGTDTQYF.

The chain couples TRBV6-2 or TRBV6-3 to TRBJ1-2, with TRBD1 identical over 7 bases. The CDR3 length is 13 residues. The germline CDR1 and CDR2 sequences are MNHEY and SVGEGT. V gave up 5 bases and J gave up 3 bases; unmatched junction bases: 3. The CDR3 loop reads CASSIGTDYGYTF. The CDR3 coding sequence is TGTGCCAGCAGTATCGGGACAGACTATGGCTACACCTTC.

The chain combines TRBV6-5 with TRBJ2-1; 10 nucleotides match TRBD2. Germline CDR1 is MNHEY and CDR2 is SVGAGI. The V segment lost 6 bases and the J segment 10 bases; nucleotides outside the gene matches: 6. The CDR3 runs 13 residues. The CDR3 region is CASRAGGPEEQFF. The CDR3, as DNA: TGTGCCAGCAGAGCGGGAGGGCCAGAAGAGCAGTTCTTC.

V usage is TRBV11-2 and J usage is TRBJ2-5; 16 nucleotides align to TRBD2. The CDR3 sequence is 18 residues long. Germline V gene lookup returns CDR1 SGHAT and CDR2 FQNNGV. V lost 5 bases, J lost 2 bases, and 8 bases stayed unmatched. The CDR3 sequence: CASSAGTSGRGGQETQYF. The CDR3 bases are TGTGCCAGCAGCGCCGGGACTAGCGGGAGGGGTGGGCAAGAGACCCAGTACTTC.

CDR3 nucleotides: TGCGCCAGCAGCTTGGGGGGACTAGCGGGAGATAATGAGCAGTTCTTC. The encoded protein is CASSLGGLAGDNEQFF. This rearrangement joins TRBV5-1 to TRBJ2-1; 14 bases line up with TRBD2. V dropped 0 bases and J dropped 7; count of bases not matched to a gene: 3. CDR3 length equals 16 residues. Per the germline V gene, CDR1 is SGHRS and CDR2 is YFSETQ.

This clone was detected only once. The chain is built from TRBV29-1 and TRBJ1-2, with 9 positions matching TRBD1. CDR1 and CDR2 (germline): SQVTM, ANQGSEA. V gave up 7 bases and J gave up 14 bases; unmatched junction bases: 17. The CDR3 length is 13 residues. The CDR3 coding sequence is TGCAGCGCTGTTTTTCCGGGACAGGGCTTTGAGACCTTC. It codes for CSAVFPGQGFETF.

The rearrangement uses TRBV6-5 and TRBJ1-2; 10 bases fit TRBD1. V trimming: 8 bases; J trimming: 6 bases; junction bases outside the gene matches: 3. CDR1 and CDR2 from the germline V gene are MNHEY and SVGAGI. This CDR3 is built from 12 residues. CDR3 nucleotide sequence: TGTGCCAGCCGGACAGGGGGGAATGGCTACACCTTC. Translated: CASRTGGNGYTF.

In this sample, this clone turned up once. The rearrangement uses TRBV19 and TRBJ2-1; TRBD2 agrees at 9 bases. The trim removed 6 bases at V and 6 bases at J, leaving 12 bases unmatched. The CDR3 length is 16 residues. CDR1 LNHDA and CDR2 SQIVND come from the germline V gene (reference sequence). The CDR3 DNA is TGTGCCAGTAGCATTACCGGGACTAGCAATGTCAATGAGCAGTTCTTC. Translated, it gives CASSITGTSNVNEQFF.

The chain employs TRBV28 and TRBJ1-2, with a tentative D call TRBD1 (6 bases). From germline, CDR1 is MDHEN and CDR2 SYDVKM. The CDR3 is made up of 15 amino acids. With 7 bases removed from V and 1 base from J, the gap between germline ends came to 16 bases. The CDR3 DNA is TGTGCCAGCACCTCAGGGGAATTTCATAACTATGGCTACACCTTC. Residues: CASTSGEFHNYGYTF.

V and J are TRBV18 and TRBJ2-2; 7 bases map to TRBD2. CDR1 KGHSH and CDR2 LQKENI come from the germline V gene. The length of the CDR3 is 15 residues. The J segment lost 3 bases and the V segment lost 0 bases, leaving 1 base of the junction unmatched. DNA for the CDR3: TGTGCCAGCTCACCACCCCGGGGGGACACCGGGGAGCTGTTTTTT. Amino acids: CASSPPRGDTGELFF.